A selection of T cell receptor beta chains follows, all from one sample in a study of blood T cell repertoires in COVID-19. Using immunoSEQ multiplex PCR, the repertoire was profiled, and TCRdb retains in-frame clones only, with some absent. The sample has more than 90,000 clones; more than 60% are singletons. Sample: peripheral blood. These receptors were obtained from a man aged 50 or older with acute or convalescent COVID-19. The CDR3 runs from the conserved cysteine through the conserved F or W. The D gene is left open where the match is weak. Size is omitted from some rows. Given values are once, few, many or a class for expanded clones.

j_call: TRBJ1-5
d_call: -
clone_size: -
v_call: TRBV4-1
cdr3_aa: CASSQEAYRGQPQHF
cdr3_nt: TGCGCCAGCAGCCAAGAGGCGTATCGGGGTCAGCCCCAGCATTTT

j_call: TRBJ2-1
d_call: TRBD2
clone_size: -
v_call: TRBV20-1
cdr3_aa: CSASGLVEFF
cdr3_nt: TGCAGTGCTAGTGGACTAGTGGAGTTCTTC

j_call: TRBJ2-7
d_call: TRBD2
clone_size: -
v_call: TRBV28
cdr3_aa: CASSFRGLGSYEQYF
cdr3_nt: TGTGCCAGCAGTTTTAGGGGACTAGGGTCCTACGAGCAGTACTTC

j_call: TRBJ1-4
d_call: TRBD1
clone_size: -
v_call: TRBV2
cdr3_aa: CASTTDRVGGLFF
cdr3_nt: TGTGCCAGCACCACAGACAGGGTCGGTGGCCTGTTTTTT

j_call: TRBJ1-1
d_call: TRBD1
clone_size: -
v_call: TRBV30
cdr3_aa: CAWSGATGTGARAFF
cdr3_nt: TGTGCCTGGAGTGGCGCAACCGGGACAGGGGCTCGAGCTTTCTTT

j_call: TRBJ1-2
d_call: -
clone_size: -
v_call: TRBV24-1
cdr3_aa: CATSVTGFPGYTF
cdr3_nt: TGTGCCACCAGTGTTACAGGGTTCCCTGGCTACACCTTC

j_call: TRBJ1-1
d_call: -
clone_size: -
v_call: TRBV5-1
cdr3_aa: CASSLGQTNTEAFF
cdr3_nt: TGCGCCAGCAGCTTGGGACAAACGAACACTGAAGCTTTCTTT

j_call: TRBJ1-4
d_call: TRBD1
clone_size: -
v_call: TRBV5-8
cdr3_aa: CASSLMTGGNEKLFF
cdr3_nt: TGTGCCAGCAGCTTAATGACAGGGGGCAATGAAAAACTGTTTTTT

j_call: TRBJ1-2
d_call: -
clone_size: -
v_call: TRBV5-6
cdr3_aa: CASSLGRGGYGYTF
cdr3_nt: TGTGCCAGCAGCTTGGGCAGGGGTGGATATGGCTACACCTTC

j_call: TRBJ2-5
d_call: -
clone_size: -
v_call: TRBV7-3
cdr3_aa: CASSLSGGFGETQYF
cdr3_nt: TGTGCCAGCAGCTTAAGTGGCGGTTTTGGAGAGACCCAGTACTTC

j_call: TRBJ2-5
d_call: TRBD2
clone_size: -
v_call: TRBV10-3
cdr3_aa: CAISEPGTSGRQETQYF
cdr3_nt: TGTGCCATCAGTGAGCCGGGGACTAGCGGGAGACAAGAGACCCAGTACTTC

j_call: TRBJ2-1
d_call: -
clone_size: once
v_call: TRBV25-1
cdr3_aa: CASSDYGEQFF
cdr3_nt: TGTGCCAGCAGTGATTACGGTGAGCAGTTCTTC

j_call: TRBJ2-7
d_call: TRBD1
clone_size: -
v_call: TRBV28
cdr3_aa: CASSFAGGNYEQYF
cdr3_nt: TGTGCCAGCAGTTTTGCAGGGGGCAATTACGAGCAGTACTTC

j_call: TRBJ2-1
d_call: TRBD2
clone_size: -
v_call: TRBV28
cdr3_aa: CASSLLAGVYEQFF
cdr3_nt: TGTGCCAGCAGTTTACTAGCGGGAGTATATGAGCAGTTCTTC

j_call: TRBJ1-6
d_call: TRBD1
clone_size: -
v_call: TRBV14
cdr3_aa: CASSQLQGASSPLHF
cdr3_nt: TGTGCCAGCAGCCAACTACAGGGGGCTTCTTCACCCCTCCACTTT

j_call: TRBJ1-6
d_call: TRBD1
clone_size: -
v_call: TRBV9
cdr3_aa: CASSFTDRLNSPLHF
cdr3_nt: TGTGCCAGCAGCTTTACGGACAGGCTGAATTCACCCCTCCACTTT

j_call: TRBJ2-7
d_call: -
clone_size: many
v_call: TRBV6-1
cdr3_aa: CASSEAGQGSYEQYF
cdr3_nt: TGTGCCAGCAGTGAAGCAGGCCAGGGGAGCTACGAGCAGTACTTC

j_call: TRBJ1-2
d_call: -
clone_size: -
v_call: TRBV3-1/TRBV3-2
cdr3_aa: CASSFSAGTRNYGYTF
cdr3_nt: TGTGCCAGCAGTTTCTCTGCCGGGACAAGGAACTATGGCTACACCTTC

j_call: TRBJ1-3
d_call: -
clone_size: once
v_call: TRBV7-9
cdr3_aa: CASSVASGGSHTIYF
cdr3_nt: TGTGCCAGCAGCGTAGCTTCGGGGGGCAGTCACACCATATATTTT

j_call: TRBJ1-4
d_call: TRBD1
clone_size: -
v_call: TRBV5-1
cdr3_aa: CASSIPGQGNEKLFF
cdr3_nt: TGCGCCAGCAGCATCCCGGGACAGGGAAATGAAAAACTGTTTTTT

j_call: TRBJ2-1
d_call: TRBD2
clone_size: -
v_call: TRBV7-9
cdr3_aa: CASRGLAERGVNEQFF
cdr3_nt: TGTGCCAGCAGAGGACTAGCGGAGAGGGGAGTCAATGAGCAGTTCTTC

j_call: TRBJ2-1
d_call: -
clone_size: -
v_call: TRBV3-1/TRBV3-2
cdr3_aa: CASRQRTRGAGDEQFF
cdr3_nt: TGTGCCAGCAGACAACGTACACGGGGGGCTGGTGATGAGCAGTTCTTC

j_call: TRBJ2-2
d_call: TRBD2
clone_size: -
v_call: TRBV19
cdr3_aa: CASSSSAGFGGELFF
cdr3_nt: TGTGCCAGTAGTAGCTCAGCGGGGTTCGGCGGGGAGCTGTTTTTT